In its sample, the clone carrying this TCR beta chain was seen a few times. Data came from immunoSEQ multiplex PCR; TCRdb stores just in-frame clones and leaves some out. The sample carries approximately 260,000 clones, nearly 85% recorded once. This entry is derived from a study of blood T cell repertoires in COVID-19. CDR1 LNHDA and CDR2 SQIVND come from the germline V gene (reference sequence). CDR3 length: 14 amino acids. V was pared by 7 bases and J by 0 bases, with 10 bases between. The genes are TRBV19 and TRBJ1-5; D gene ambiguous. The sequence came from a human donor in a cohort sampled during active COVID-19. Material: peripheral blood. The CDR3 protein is CASMTEYSNQPQHF. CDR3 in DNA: TGTGCCAGTATGACGGAGTATAGCAATCAGCCCCAGCATTTT. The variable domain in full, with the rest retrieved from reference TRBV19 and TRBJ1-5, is DGGITQSPKYLFRKEGQNVTLSCEQNLNHDAMYWYRQDPGQGLRLIYYSQIVNDFQKGDIAEGYSVSREKKESFPLTVTSAQKNPTAFYLCASMTEYSNQPQHFGDGTRLSIL.